This T cell receptor (beta chain) was identified in a study of beta chain features in type 1 diabetes. Background on the study: Cell yields, gender and age were comparable in patients and healthy donors. Study findings and constraints: There were fewer insertions and more deletions at the VDJ junctions of type 1 diabetes patients. Patients with Type 1 diabetes showed moderately but significantly shorter TCRB CDR3s in all four CD4+ subsets.

Germline V CDR1 and CDR2: MDHEN, SYDVKM. V was pared by 6 bases and J by 0 bases, with 8 bases between. This CDR3 comprises 14 residues. Every isolated RNA sample was fully reverse transcribed, so sequencing captured expressed TCRB transcripts. Profiling relied on immunoSEQ multiplex PCR, and the TCRdb table lists in-frame clones only, not all of them. The table includes around 690,000 clones, around 12% detected once. Donors underwent one heparinised blood draw, about 120 mL on average. This clone was seen a handful of times. Its antigen is unidentified. The rearrangement uses TRBV28 and TRBJ1-4; D is unresolved. This TCR was sampled from a man younger than 40 with type 1 diabetes. Sample: naive CD4+ T cells from blood. CDR3 in DNA: TGTGCCAGCAGCCGACTGACAACTAATGAAAAACTGTTTTTT. Its protein product is CASSRLTTNEKLFF.